The entry that follows covers one TCR beta chain sequence. Its antigen target is currently unknown. Base qualities are not recorded, but no much larger clone differs from it by a single base. The germline V gene encodes CDR1 MNHEY and CDR2 SVGAGI. V is shortened by 5 bases, J by 4 bases, and the region joining them spans 6 bases. The CDR3 measures 12 amino acids from cysteine to phenylalanine. The retained sequence is limited to the CDR3, 36 bases, with the frame set at the first base. The cohort consisted of 666 healthy bone marrow donors. At the time of sampling, every cohort member was nominally healthy, though immune exposures that went unrecorded were likely present. The donor tested CMV seropositive and was one of the 289 seropositive cohort members. Each donor provided a peripheral blood sample, and peripheral blood mononuclear cells were used for TCR beta sequencing. Genomic DNA extraction from the blood cell samples was performed with the Qiagen DNeasy Blood Extraction Kit.

The library was built by means of the immunoSEQ multiplex PCR assay. The multiplex PCR relied on a mix of 60 forward primers for TCR Vbeta segments and 13 reverse primers for TCR Jbeta segments. The CDR3 region of rearranged TCR beta genes was amplified from genomic DNA by a multiplex PCR assay. The Illumina HiSeq System was used to sequence the amplified TCR beta libraries as 87-base-pair reads. As for the original processing: A later analysis tallied 75 million to 85 million unique TCR beta chains across the approximately 670 repertoires, and approximately 12 million of those chains were shared by two or more donors. Raw reads were error-corrected and collapsed into unique sequences with a nearest-neighbor algorithm that merged closely related sequences to remove PCR and sequencing errors. V, D and J gene segments were assigned by aligning CDR3 sequences to IMGT reference sequences. Each retained sequence needed at least a six-nucleotide match to both a V gene segment and a J gene segment. Rearrangements were classified as productive when the CDR3 lacked stop codons and remained in frame with V and J, and all other rearrangements were classified as non-productive. Following IMGT convention, CDR3 was defined as the stretch from the second conserved V-encoded cysteine up to the conserved J-encoded phenylalanine. In an earlier analysis of 500 to 650 of the donors, sequences lacking an unambiguous match to a single V gene segment were excluded. An earlier analysis of about 600 of the donors called V segments functional above 56.7% productive rearrangements and segregating when the between-donor standard deviation exceeded 5%. A statistical classification framework was built for diagnosing cytomegalovirus status from the catalog of TCR beta chain sequences. A later analysis assigned V and J genes by comparing TCR nucleotide sequences with IMGT/GENE-DB human TR gene sequences. Using the TCRdist pipeline, a later analysis assigned CDR3 sequences along with most-parsimonious VDJ recombination scenarios. A later analysis defined each TCR beta chain by its CDR3 amino acid sequence plus V-gene family, and excluded reads lacking a unique V-gene family. A later analysis removed several hundred highly shared, low-generation-probability nucleotide sequences to deal with suspected cross-contamination and a sequencing artifact. In a later analysis, a clonal expansion index was calculated for each public chain from normalized within-repertoire ranks of inferred template counts. In a later analysis, generation probabilities were computed using a VDJ recombination model fitted to out-of-frame rearrangements, and the results were checked against IGoR. A later analysis scored TCR-TCR, TCR-HLA and TCR-CMV co-occurrence with hypergeometric tests, applying a repertoire-size bias correction to TCR pairs. A later analysis estimated false discovery rates by permuting HLA or CMV assignments 20 times. A later analysis grouped co-occurring TCRs with DBSCAN, adding TCRdist sequence similarity when clustering within HLA-allele-positive subsets. Repertoires with fewer than 30,000 or more than 120,000 public chains, plus five repertoires with anomalous nucleotide sharing, were excluded from co-occurrence clustering. Not all clones reach the TCRdb copy of this immuneACCESS table, which keeps in-frame sequences only. Checked studies attribute under half of the gap to unresolved V genes and leave the rest unexplained. That table gives V, J and clone size, and the DNA gave D and trimming. This sample lists 150,000 or so clones; around 75% were detected once. The top ten clones comprise less than 9.5% of the sample.

These data originate in a study of cytomegalovirus exposure and HLA in healthy donors (dated by TCRdb to about 2017). For the wider study: According to an earlier analysis of around 600 of the donors, about 170 million T cells yielded some 110 million unique TCR beta sequences and approximately 300 Gb of sequence data. An earlier analysis of roughly 600 of the donors used high-throughput TCR beta sequencing to judge whether each TCR beta V gene segment behaved as functional or pseudogenic. An early release that covered approximately 600 HLA-typed donors contained approximately 300 gigabases of sequencing data and 80 million or so unique TCR sequences. A later analysis re-examined previously published TCR beta repertoires from hundreds of donors and added high-resolution HLA genotyping to investigate patterns of TCR occurrence. Both class I and class II loci were covered by HLA typing, at four-digit resolution. Genome-wide SNP genotypes for about 65% of the roughly 670 donors were used in a later genetic analysis, which treated that subset as a discovery cohort. All discovery cohort repertoires had been generated using a single sequencing platform. Alongside the repertoire data, information on donor age, sex, ethnicity and CMV serostatus was compiled. The study aimed to test whether cataloging public T cell receptors could reveal signatures of past pathogen exposure. Of the approximately 370 genotyped donors, approximately 81% were placed in the genetic ancestry cluster associated with self-reported Caucasian donors. The number of typed donors differed by locus: about 620-630 for A, B, C, DRB1 and DQB1; about 520 for DQA1; some 590 for DPA1; and roughly 450 for DPB1. To predict cytomegalovirus infection status, the study combined high-throughput TCR immunosequencing, statistical association of individual TCRs with disease status, and machine learning. The T cell repertoires of some 670 subjects were profiled by immunosequencing and related to cytomegalovirus serostatus. Among roughly 400 genotyped donors of the cohort, an average of approximately 240,000 unique TCR beta nucleotide sequences was sequenced per donor, of which about 19% were non-productive. A separate validation cohort of about 110 different subjects was used in addition to the approximately 640-subject first cohort. In the later analysis, no new phenotypic data were used to find candidate immune exposures; instead, reliance was placed on TCR beta sequences and their occurrence across donors. Four or five DR-DQ haplotypes were treated as single units for association and clustering because of strong linkage in the cohort.

Results the study describes overall, beyond this receptor: The authors suggested that the approach could potentially be extended to other disease states and immunological phenotypes. The only immune exposure information available for the cohort was CMV serostatus. Three of the identified cytomegalovirus-associated TCR beta chains were confirmed in vitro to be specific for cytomegalovirus antigens. Because some donors lacked HLA typing at each locus, the association tests relied only on the typed subset. A further reported finding was that TCR beta sequences accurately predicted the HLA-A and HLA-B alleles for most subjects in the first cohort. A later genetic analysis reported fewer N-insertions in productive TCRs among donors in an Asian-associated ancestry cluster than the roughly 700-donor mean. In a later genetic analysis, a missense DCLRE1C variant was associated with V-gene and J-gene trimming of TCR beta chains, and the association was replicated in an independent cohort. In both the original and validation cohorts, the classifier was reported to diagnose cytomegalovirus status with high specificity and sensitivity. Correlated functional status among segregating V segments might reflect linkage disequilibrium, but an unknown experimental factor could not be ruled out. The earlier analysis of 587 of the donors excluded roughly 16 rarely observed V segments, including chromosome 9 orphons, because counts were too low. A later analysis reported that several top co-occurrence clusters appeared linked to parvovirus B19, influenza, CMV and Epstein-Barr virus. The sequencing pipeline was judged likely to have produced a cluster of highly shared sequence variants as a technical artifact. According to a later analysis, TCR association rates differed among HLA loci, with DRB1 alleles showing the most associated TCRs and HLA-C alleles showing the fewest. A later analysis found that most CMV-associated TCR beta chains appeared HLA-restricted, with HLA associations seemingly driven largely by CMV exposure. The study gave a list of some 150 TCR beta chains associated with cytomegalovirus. While some public TCRs were present in many individuals, most TCR sequences turned up only very rarely across donors. Some IMGT-functional V segments, including TRBV6-2 and TRBV6-3, could not be told apart with the 87-base-pair reads, so those segments were excluded. Sequencing depth was assumed to be roughly uniform across donors in the presence/absence analyses, though that assumption may not hold. In a later analysis, HLA-associated TCR beta chains were found to be more clonally expanded and to have lower generation probabilities than equally common non-associated chains. Assigning TCR associations to individual alleles was difficult when HLA alleles, especially DR and DQ, strongly co-occurred. In a later analysis, around 15,000 TCR beta sequences were associated with specific HLA alleles at a false discovery rate of 0.05. In an earlier analysis of about 600 of the donors, most TCR beta V segments appeared in productive rearrangements about 87% or about 30% of the time, broadly matching IMGT annotations. Only TCR beta chains were sequenced in this cohort, and the absence of alpha or paired-chain data limited detectable features.

The chain couples TRBV6-5 to TRBJ1-3; the D gene cannot be resolved reliably. Sequencing was performed on PBMCs. This TCR derives from a woman aged 40 to 50 in good health and CMV-seropositive. In nucleotide form, the sequence is TGTGCCAGCAGTAGCCCCGGAAACACCATATATTTT. This is translated as CASSSPGNTIYF.